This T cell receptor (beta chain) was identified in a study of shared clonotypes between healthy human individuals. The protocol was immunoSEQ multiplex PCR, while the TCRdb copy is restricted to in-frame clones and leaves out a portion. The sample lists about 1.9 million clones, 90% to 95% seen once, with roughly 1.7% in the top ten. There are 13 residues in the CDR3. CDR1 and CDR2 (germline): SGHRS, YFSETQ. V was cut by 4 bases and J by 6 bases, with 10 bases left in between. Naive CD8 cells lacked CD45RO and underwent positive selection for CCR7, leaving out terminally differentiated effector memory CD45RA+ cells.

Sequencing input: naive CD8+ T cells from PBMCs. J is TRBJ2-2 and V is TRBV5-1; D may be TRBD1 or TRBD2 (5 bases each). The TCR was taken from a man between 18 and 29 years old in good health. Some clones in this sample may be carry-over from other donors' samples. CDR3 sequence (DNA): TGCGCCAGCAGCCTCCGGGGCCCCGGGGAGCTGTTTTTT. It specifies CASSLRGPGELFF.